This T cell receptor beta chain was sequenced during a study of cytomegalovirus exposure and HLA in healthy donors. Across the study: Earlier work reported 117 million unique TCR beta sequences from about 170 million T cells. Caucasian-associated ancestry cluster membership applied to about four fifths of under 450 genotyped donors.

Looked up from germline, CDR1 is LNHDA and CDR2 is SQIVND (reference sequence). The V gene lost 7 bases and the J gene lost 9 bases, with 19 bases spanning the gap. CDR3 length equals 14 residues. Researchers ran the PCR with 60 Vbeta and 13 Jbeta primers. Using immunoSEQ multiplex PCR, the repertoire was profiled, and TCRdb retains in-frame clones only, with some absent. The sample shows some 120,000 clones, less than 20% of them seen only once. This clone was seen a handful of times. The antigen is unknown. General study results and limits: Sequence variants that were highly shared formed a cluster that was likely a sequencing artifact. Indistinguishable V segments such as TRBV6-2 and TRBV6-3 were excluded.

This chain connects TRBV19 to TRBJ1-5; the D gene is possibly TRBD1 (5 bases). The source is a woman between 18 and 29 years old in good health and CMV-seronegative. Material: PBMCs. The CDR3 loop is CASTWDRDSRPQHF. The CDR3 DNA sequence: TGTGCCAGTACGTGGGACCGGGACTCCCGGCCCCAGCATTTT.